Below are 21 T cell receptor beta chains sequenced from a single sample in a study of graft-versus-host responses after intestinal transplantation. No antigen is known for these receptors. Assay used: immunoSEQ multiplex PCR; TCRdb lists only in-frame clones, some missing. The data contain approximately 90,000 clones, just over 90% of them singletons. Source: unstimulated CD8+ T cells sorted from spleen or lymph node cells, taken before intestinal transplant. The receptors shown here come from a human donor who received an intestinal transplant.

V gene TRBV7-3 combines with J gene TRBJ1-2; a weak D match, TRBD1 (5 bases). The germline CDR1 and CDR2 sequences are SGHTA and FQGTGA. The CDR3 has 16 residues. V shed 1 base and J shed 6 bases, with 18 bases lying between them. The CDR3 DNA sequence: TGTGCCAGCAGCTTAAATCCAGGGCTAACTAGGGATGGCTACACCTTC. This encodes CASSLNPGLTRDGYTF.

This clone was counted ten times or more. The V and J genes are TRBV28 and TRBJ1-5, with D perhaps matching TRBD1 (6 bases). CDR1 MDHEN and CDR2 SYDVKM come from the germline V gene. Trimming left V 4 bases short and J 6 bases short, with 16 bases between. The CDR3 loop spans 15 amino acids. In nucleotides, the CDR3 is TGTGCCAGCAGTTCCGTGGCAGGGGATGTTCAGCCCCAGCATTTT. This encodes CASSSVAGDVQPQHF.

The V gene is TRBV6-1, the J gene TRBJ2-5; 7 bases align to TRBD1. Germline V gene data show CDR1 as MNHNS and CDR2 as SASEGT. The CDR3 extends over 14 amino acids. V shed 4 bases, J shed 3 bases, and the junction held 5 bases outside the gene matches. This CDR3 reads CASSAGTVEETQYF. CDR3 nucleotide sequence: TGTGCCAGCAGTGCCGGGACAGTCGAAGAGACCCAGTACTTC.

The genes are TRBV21-1 and TRBJ2-7; TRBD2, the table's D call, was not compared with the DNA. TRBV21-1 is reported as a pseudogene. The CDR3 loop spans 10 amino acids. The CDR3 loop is CASSLYEQYF. DNA of the CDR3: TGTGCCAGCAGCCTTTACGAGCAGTACTTC.

J is TRBJ2-5 and V is TRBV5-4; no reliable D call. V gave up 7 bases and J gave up 0 bases, with 7 bases separating them. This CDR3 is built from 12 residues. Germline CDR1 is SGHNT and CDR2 is YYREEE (reference sequence). The DNA of the CDR3 is TGTGCCAGCGGAGCGTACCAAGAGACCCAGTACTTC. Its translation is CASGAYQETQYF.

The chain is built from TRBV6-5 and TRBJ2-7; D is possibly TRBD1 or TRBD2 (6 bases each). This CDR3 contains 15 residues. Looked up from germline, CDR1 is MNHEY and CDR2 is SVGAGI. V lost 2 bases, J lost 3 bases, and 14 bases lay in between. The CDR3, as DNA: TGTGCCAGCAGTTACCCCGAGGGGGGCCACTACGAGCAGTACTTC. The encoded protein is CASSYPEGGHYEQYF.

The chain combines TRBV10-1 with TRBJ2-3, with 13 nucleotides matching TRBD2. V lost 0 bases to trimming and J lost 8 bases; unmatched junction nucleotides: 17. Germline V gene lookup returns CDR1 WNHNN and CDR2 SYGVQD (reference sequence). This CDR3 region has 20 residues. This CDR3 reads CASSESPGTGLAGLTSTQYF. In nucleotides, the CDR3 is TGCGCCAGCAGTGAGTCGCCCGGTACGGGACTAGCGGGGCTCACAAGTACGCAGTATTTT.

V gene TRBV7-6 combines with J gene TRBJ2-5; D call uncertain. V lost 1 base and J lost 5, with 8 bases in between. CDR1 and CDR2 from the germline V gene are SGHVS and FNYEAQ. CDR3 length: 13 amino acids. CDR3 DNA: TGTGCCAGCAGCTTAGATGGATGGGAGACCCAGTACTTC. Encoded protein: CASSLDGWETQYF. The full variable domain, its missing parts supplied by reference TRBV7-6 and TRBJ2-5, is GAGVSQSPRYKVTKRGQDVALRCDPISGHVSLYWYRQALGQGPEFLTYFNYEAQQDKSGLPNDRFSAERPEGSISTLTIQRTEQRDSAMYRCASSLDGWETQYFGPGTRLLVL.

This clone was seen a single time. This chain links TRBV27 with TRBJ2-7, with 9 bases matching TRBD1. With 6 bases clipped from V and 3 bases from J, the junction kept 3 bases outside the gene matches. The CDR3 length is 13 residues. Looked up from germline, CDR1 is MNHEY and CDR2 is SMNVEV (reference sequence). CDR3 region: CASSGTGLYEQYF. The CDR3 DNA reads as TGTGCCAGCAGCGGGACAGGGCTCTACGAGCAGTACTTC.

The chain carries TRBV6-1 and TRBJ2-5; 7 bases agree with TRBD2. This CDR3 has 14 amino acids. Germline lookup yields CDR1 MNHNS and CDR2 SASEGT. The trim removed 5 bases at V and 5 bases at J, leaving 8 bases unmatched. The DNA of the CDR3 is TGTGCCAGCAGTTTGGCGGGGGATGGGGAGACCCAGTACTTC. It encodes CASSLAGDGETQYF.

The CDR3, as DNA: TGCGCCAGCAGCCAAGTGGCTGGGGAGACCCAGTACTTC. This encodes CASSQVAGETQYF. The chain links TRBV4-1 to TRBJ2-5; D remains unclear. Per the germline V gene, CDR1 is MGHRA and CDR2 is YSYEKL. The V gene lost 1 base and the J gene lost 5 bases, with 8 bases spanning the gap. The CDR3 runs to 13 residues.

The sample holds one count of this clone. The V gene is TRBV9, the J gene TRBJ1-1; 8 bases line up with TRBD1. V lost 3 bases to trimming and J lost 6 bases; unmatched junction nucleotides: 4. CDR3 size: 13 residues. Germline values: CDR1 SGDLS, CDR2 YYNGEE. This CDR3 is CASSGEQGAEAFF. In DNA, the CDR3 is TGTGCCAGCAGCGGGGAACAGGGGGCTGAAGCTTTCTTT.

The chain joins TRBV5-6 to TRBJ2-5; D perhaps matches TRBD2 (6 bases). Trimming removed 2 bases from V and 3 bases from J, with 8 bases in between. CDR3 length: 13 residues. The germline CDR1 and CDR2 sequences are SGHDT and YYEEEE. As DNA, the CDR3 is TGTGCCAGCAGCTTCCGCGGGAAAGAGACCCAGTACTTC. Encoded protein: CASSFRGKETQYF.

The chain couples TRBV9 to TRBJ1-4; possibly TRBD1 for D (5 bases). This CDR3 contains 16 residues. Germline V gene data show CDR1 as SGDLS and CDR2 as YYNGEE. The germline V and J ends were trimmed by 4 bases and 8 bases, with 21 bases remaining between them. In DNA form, the CDR3 reads TGTGCCAGCAGCCCAGCGGGGGAGACTCCGCGGGAAAAACTGTTTTTT. This encodes CASSPAGETPREKLFF.

By frequency in the sample, this clone is medium-sized (0.01 to 0.1%). The CDR3 nucleotides read TGCGCCAGCAGCCAACATGGACGGATAAACACTGAAGCTTTCTTT. Translating gives CASSQHGRINTEAFF. The genes are TRBV4-1 and TRBJ1-1, with D hard to call. Trimming shortened V by 2 bases and J by 2 bases, and 12 bases separated the two germline ends. CDR3 length: 15 residues. From germline, CDR1 is MGHRA and CDR2 YSYEKL.

The chain employs TRBV13 and TRBJ2-4; a possible D gene is TRBD2 (5 bases). V shed 7 bases and J shed 8 bases, with 15 bases lying between them. The germline V gene encodes CDR1 PRHDT and CDR2 FYEKMQ (reference sequence). The CDR3 runs to 13 residues. CDR3 amino acids: CASTNPGSDIQYF. CDR3 sequence (DNA): TGTGCCAGCACCAACCCGGGGTCGGACATTCAGTACTTC.

The chain has TRBV19 and TRBJ2-2; no clear D. The V end was cut by 5 bases, the J end by 7 bases, with 14 bases between. Germline lookup yields CDR1 LNHDA and CDR2 SQIVND (reference sequence). The CDR3 is 14 amino acids. The CDR3 region has the DNA TGTGCCAGTAGTCCCTGGGCAGGCGGCGGGGAGCTGTTTTTT. It yields the protein CASSPWAGGGELFF.

The chain employs TRBV9 and TRBJ2-1; tentatively, D is TRBD1 (6 bases). Trimming left V 4 bases short and J 4 bases short, with 18 bases between. Per germline, CDR1 SGDLS and CDR2 YYNGEE. The CDR3 runs to 16 residues. The CDR3: CASSPPSGASYNEQFF. Here the CDR3 DNA reads TGTGCCAGCAGCCCTCCCTCAGGGGCTTCTTACAATGAGCAGTTCTTC.

The chain uses TRBV7-7 and TRBJ2-1; TRBD1 aligns across 9 bases. The J segment lost 5 bases and the V segment lost 4 bases, leaving 15 bases of the junction unmatched. Germline V gives CDR1 SSHAT, CDR2 FNYEAQ (reference sequence). The CDR3 consists of 18 residues. The DNA of the CDR3 is TGTGCCAGCAGCTCCGAATGGACAGGGGCGCAAATTCACAATGAGCAGTTCTTC. Translating gives CASSSEWTGAQIHNEQFF.

This chain connects TRBV15 to TRBJ2-1; the D gene could be TRBD1 or TRBD2 (7 bases each). The CDR3 is 15 amino acids. CDR1 is LNHNV, CDR2 YYDKDF, per germline (reference sequence). Trimming took off 0 bases at V and 4 bases at J, with 10 bases between the two ends. CDR3 coding DNA: TGTGCCACCAGCAGAGATCAGGGGGGGTACAATGAGCAGTTCTTC. Protein sequence: CATSRDQGGYNEQFF.

This chain links TRBV28 with TRBJ2-7; no clear D. CDR3 length: 15 residues. Trimming cost V 3 bases and J 1 base, with 13 bases left between them. Germline CDR1 is MDHEN and CDR2 is SYDVKM. The CDR3 protein is CASSLADWGSYEQYF. DNA of the CDR3: TGTGCCAGCAGTTTGGCGGATTGGGGATCCTACGAGCAGTACTTC.